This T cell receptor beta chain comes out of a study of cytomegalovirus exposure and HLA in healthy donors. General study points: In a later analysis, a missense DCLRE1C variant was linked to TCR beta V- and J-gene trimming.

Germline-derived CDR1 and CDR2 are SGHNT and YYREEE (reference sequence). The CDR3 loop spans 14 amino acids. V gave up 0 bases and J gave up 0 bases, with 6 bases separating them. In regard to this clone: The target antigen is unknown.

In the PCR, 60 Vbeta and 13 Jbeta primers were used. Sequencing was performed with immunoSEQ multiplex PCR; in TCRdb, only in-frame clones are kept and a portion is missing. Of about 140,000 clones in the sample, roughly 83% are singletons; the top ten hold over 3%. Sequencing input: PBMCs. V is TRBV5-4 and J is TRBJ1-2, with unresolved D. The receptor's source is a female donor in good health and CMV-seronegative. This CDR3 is CASSLGGANYGYTF. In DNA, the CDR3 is TGTGCCAGCAGCTTGGGCGGAGCTAACTATGGCTACACCTTC.